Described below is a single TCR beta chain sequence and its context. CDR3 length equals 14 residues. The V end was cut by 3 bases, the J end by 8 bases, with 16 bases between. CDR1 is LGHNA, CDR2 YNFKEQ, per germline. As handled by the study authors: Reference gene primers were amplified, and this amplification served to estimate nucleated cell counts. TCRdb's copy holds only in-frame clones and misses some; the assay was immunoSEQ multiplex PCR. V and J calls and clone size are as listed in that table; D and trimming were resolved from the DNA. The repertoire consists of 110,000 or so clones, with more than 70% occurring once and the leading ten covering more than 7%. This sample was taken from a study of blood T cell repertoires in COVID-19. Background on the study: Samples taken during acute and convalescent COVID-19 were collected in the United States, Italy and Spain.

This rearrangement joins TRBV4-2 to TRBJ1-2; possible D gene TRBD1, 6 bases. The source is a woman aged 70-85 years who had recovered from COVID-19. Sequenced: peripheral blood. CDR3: CASSHIQGSEGYTF. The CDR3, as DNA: TGTGCCAGCAGCCACATACAGGGATCGGAGGGCTACACCTTC.